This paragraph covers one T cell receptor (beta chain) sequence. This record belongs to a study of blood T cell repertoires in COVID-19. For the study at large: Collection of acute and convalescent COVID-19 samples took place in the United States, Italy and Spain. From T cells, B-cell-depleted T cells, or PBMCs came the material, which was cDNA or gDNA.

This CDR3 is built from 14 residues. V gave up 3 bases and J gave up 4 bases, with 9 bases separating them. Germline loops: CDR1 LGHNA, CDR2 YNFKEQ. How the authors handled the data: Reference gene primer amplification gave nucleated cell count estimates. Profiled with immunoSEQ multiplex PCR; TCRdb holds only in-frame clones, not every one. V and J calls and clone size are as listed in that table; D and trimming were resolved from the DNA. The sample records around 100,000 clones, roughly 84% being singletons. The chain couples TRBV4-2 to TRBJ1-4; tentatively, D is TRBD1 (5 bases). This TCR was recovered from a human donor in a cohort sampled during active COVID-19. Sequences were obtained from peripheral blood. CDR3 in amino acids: CASSQQGGNEKLFF. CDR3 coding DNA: TGTGCCAGCAGCCAGCAGGGAGGTAATGAAAAACTGTTTTTT.